One sample yielded the 30 T cell receptor beta chains listed below, sequenced in a study of beta chain features in type 1 diabetes. Expressed TCRB transcripts were sequenced after all isolated RNA was converted to cDNA. Sequencing was performed with immunoSEQ multiplex PCR; in TCRdb, only in-frame clones are kept and a portion is missing. Of some 410,000 clones detected, approximately 15% appear once; the ten largest clones hold less than 0.04%. Sequencing was done on a sample of naive CD4+ T cells from blood. The receptors come from a young man in good health.

This chain uses TRBV2 with TRBJ1-1; possibly TRBD1 for D (5 bases). Germline V gene sequence: CDR1 SNHLY, CDR2 FYNNEI. Trimming removed 3 bases at V and 0 bases at J, with 17 bases between. CDR3 size: 17 residues. The CDR3 nucleotides read TGTGCCAGCAGTGAGCCGAAGGGGTCAGGACTGAACACTGAAGCTTTCTTT. This encodes CASSEPKGSGLNTEAFF. The entire variable domain, with the rest obtained from reference TRBV2 and TRBJ1-1, is as follows: EPEVTQTPSHQVTQMGQEVILRCVPISNHLYFYWYRQILGQKVEFLVSFYNNEISEKSEIFDDQFSVERPDGSNFTLKIRSTKLEDSAMYFCASSEPKGSGLNTEAFFGQGTRLTVV.

V usage is TRBV14 and J usage is TRBJ1-6; a possible D gene is TRBD1 (6 bases). Trimming cost V 0 bases and J 6 bases, with 15 bases left between them. CDR3 length: 17 residues. Germline V gene sequence: CDR1 SGHDN, CDR2 FVKESK. The CDR3 sequence: CASSQDGRTVRNSPLHF. CDR3 DNA: TGTGCCAGCAGCCAAGATGGCCGGACAGTTCGTAATTCACCCCTCCACTTT.

This clone occurred a few times. The genes are TRBV28 and TRBJ2-1; 9 positions match TRBD2. The CDR3 runs 14 residues. Looked up from germline, CDR1 is MDHEN and CDR2 is SYDVKM. Germline trimming cut 3 bases from V and 6 bases from J; bases unmatched to any gene: 3. CDR3 DNA: TGTGCCAGCAGTTTCAGCGGGGGGCCCAATGAGCAGTTCTTC. Its protein is CASSFSGGPNEQFF.

This clone came up a few times. The chain links TRBV9 to TRBJ2-2; 10 positions agree with TRBD1. This CDR3 has 16 amino acids. Germline CDR1 SGDLS, CDR2 YYNGEE. The trim removed 3 bases at V and 4 bases at J, leaving 6 bases unmatched. CDR3 in DNA: TGTGCCAGCAGCGCAGCCGGGACAGGGGTCACCGGGGAGCTGTTTTTT. Translated: CASSAAGTGVTGELFF. Full variable domain (remainder filled in from reference TRBV9 and TRBJ2-2): DSGVTQTPKHLITATGQRVTLRCSPRSGDLSVYWYQQSLDQGLQFLIQYYNGEERAKGNILERFSAQQFPDLHSELNLSSLELGDSALYFCASSAAGTGVTGELFFGEGSRLTVL.

The rearrangement joins TRBV21-1 to TRBJ2-4; TRBD1, the table's D call, lacks a check against the DNA. TRBV21-1 corresponds to a pseudogene. The CDR3 covers 21 residues. CDR3 sequence reads: CASSEDRGLRQPRSAKNIQYF. The CDR3 bases are TGTGCCAGCAGCGAGGACAGGGGGCTCAGGCAACCCCGTTCGGCCAAAAACATTCAGTACTTC.

The chain uses TRBV7-2 and TRBJ1-5, with D hard to call. The CDR3 covers 14 residues. Per germline, CDR1 SGHTA and CDR2 FQGNSA. Deletions cut 4 bases from V and 1 base from J, with 8 bases between. The CDR3 spells CASSSLSSNQPQHF. CDR3 nucleotides: TGTGCCAGCAGCTCACTGTCCAGCAATCAGCCCCAGCATTTT.

The V and J genes are TRBV5-1 and TRBJ2-5; 9 bases match TRBD2. Germline trimming cut 3 bases from V and 2 bases from J; bases unmatched to any gene: 8. The CDR3 has 16 amino acids. Germline assignment: CDR1 SGHRS and CDR2 YFSETQ. CDR3 sequence reads: CASSSGLASIQETQYF. CDR3 bases: TGCGCCAGCAGCTCCGGACTAGCGTCAATTCAAGAGACCCAGTACTTC. The whole variable domain, remainder taken from reference TRBV5-1 and TRBJ2-5, is KAGVTQTPRYLIKTRGQQVTLSCSPISGHRSVSWYQQTPGQGLQFLFEYFSETQRNKGNFPGRFSGRQFSNSRSEMNVSTLELGDSALYLCASSSGLASIQETQYFGPGTRLLVL.

In this sample, this clone turned up many times. The chain recombines TRBV20-1 with TRBJ1-2; no definite D call. The V gene lost 6 bases and the J gene lost 2 bases, with 4 bases spanning the gap. The CDR3 is 10 amino acids. Germline CDR1 reads DFQATT; CDR2 reads SNEGSKA (reference sequence). CDR3 residues: CSAENYGYTF. The CDR3 region has the DNA TGCAGTGCGGAGAACTATGGCTACACCTTC.

This clone came up once. This sequence joins TRBV9 and TRBJ2-5; unclear D gene. Trimming shortened V by 0 bases and J by 7 bases, and 16 bases separated the two germline ends. Per germline, CDR1 SGDLS and CDR2 YYNGEE. The CDR3 length is 15 residues. DNA for the CDR3: TGTGCCAGCAGCGTAGCTAGTACCGCCCATGGGACCCAGTACTTC. Translating it yields CASSVASTAHGTQYF.

The gene calls are TRBV28 and TRBJ2-2; D is ambiguous. Germline loops: CDR1 MDHEN, CDR2 SYDVKM. The CDR3 length is 14 residues. With 8 bases removed from V and 4 bases from J, the gap between germline ends came to 14 bases. The CDR3 DNA reads as TGTGCCAGCCATTTGAGCAGTCCCACCGGGGAGCTGTTTTTT. Its protein is CASHLSSPTGELFF.

The chain uses TRBV11-2 and TRBJ1-1; the match to TRBD1 covers 11 bases. V shed 5 bases and J 4 bases; nucleotides not matched to a gene: 6. This CDR3 is 15 amino acids long. CDR1 and CDR2 (germline): SGHAT, FQNNGV. The CDR3 spells CASSARDRGVTEAFF. The CDR3 coding sequence is TGTGCCAGCAGCGCCCGGGACAGGGGGGTCACTGAAGCTTTCTTT.

The chain joins TRBV20-1 to TRBJ2-3; D remains ambiguous. V was trimmed by 4 bases and J by 3 bases, leaving 5 bases between them. Germline values: CDR1 DFQATT, CDR2 SNEGSKA (reference sequence). This CDR3 is built from 11 residues. The DNA for the CDR3 is TGCAGTGCTAAACGGACAGATACGCAGTATTTT. Protein product: CSAKRTDTQYF.

The chain has TRBV6-4 and TRBJ2-2; D is unresolved. The germline V gene has CDR1 MRHNA and CDR2 SNTAGT. V was trimmed by 4 bases and J by 2 bases, leaving 8 bases between them. The CDR3 has 14 residues. The CDR3 protein is CASSAMENTGELFF. The DNA of the CDR3 is TGTGCCAGCAGTGCGATGGAAAACACCGGGGAGCTGTTTTTT.

This clone was counted between two and nine times. This chain links TRBV12-5 with TRBJ2-1; the D is unclear. This CDR3 spans 15 amino acids. Trimming removed 1 base at V and 5 bases at J, with 12 bases between. Per germline, CDR1 LGHNT and CDR2 FRNRAP. For the CDR3, the DNA is TGTGCTAGTGGTTTGGGCGACTTTCGTAACAATGAGCAGTTCTTC. Translating gives CASGLGDFRNNEQFF.

V gene TRBV5-4 combines with J gene TRBJ2-1; D is undetermined. Trimming left V 3 bases short and J 5 bases short, with 9 bases between. The CDR3 totals 13 residues. Germline V gene data show CDR1 as SGHNT and CDR2 as YYREEE (reference sequence). This CDR3 is CASSYSEDNEQFF. In DNA form, the CDR3 reads TGTGCCAGCAGCTATAGTGAAGACAATGAGCAGTTCTTC.

This clone was observed a handful of times. The chain employs TRBV2 and TRBJ2-4; possible D gene TRBD2, 6 bases. The germline V gene encodes CDR1 SNHLY and CDR2 FYNNEI. Deletions cut 7 bases from V and 0 bases from J, with 10 bases between. The CDR3 loop spans 14 amino acids. CDR3 nucleotides: TGTGCCAGCACAGGCGGGGTAGCCAAAAACATTCAGTACTTC. As protein: CASTGGVAKNIQYF.

This clone showed up just a few times. The chain uses TRBV7-9 and TRBJ1-2; 9 nucleotides align to TRBD1. The CDR3 loop spans 13 amino acids. Germline V gene data show CDR1 as SEHNR and CDR2 as FQNEAQ (reference sequence). The trim removed 5 bases at V and 6 bases at J, leaving 4 bases unmatched. The CDR3 DNA sequence: TGTGCCAGCAGCGCCCGGACAGGGGATGGCTACACCTTC. Its protein is CASSARTGDGYTF.

This clone was observed a handful of times. This sequence joins TRBV7-9 and TRBJ1-1, with TRBD1 matching over 9 bases. V was pared by 5 bases and J by 5 bases, with 6 bases of the junction left unmatched. The CDR3 is 14 residues long. CDR1 is SEHNR, CDR2 FQNEAQ, per germline (reference sequence). The CDR3 protein is CASSPGQGGTEAFF. The CDR3 DNA is TGTGCCAGCAGCCCGGGACAGGGAGGGACTGAAGCTTTCTTT.

This clone was found a few times. J is TRBJ2-1 and V is TRBV2; no definite D call. Trimming took off 1 base at V and 8 bases at J, with 9 bases between the two ends. In germline, CDR1 is SNHLY, CDR2 FYNNEI. The CDR3 length is 13 residues. Here the CDR3 reads CASSEEMPDEQFF. Here the CDR3 DNA reads TGTGCCAGCAGTGAAGAAATGCCCGATGAGCAGTTCTTC.

This clone showed up just a few times. This chain connects TRBV7-3 to TRBJ2-3; D is undetermined. This CDR3 is 13 amino acids long. Germline CDR1 and CDR2: SGHTA and FQGTGA. The V end was cut by 5 bases, the J end by 4 bases, with 10 bases between. For the CDR3, the DNA is TGTGCCAGCAGCCCCCGGAGCTCAGATACGCAGTATTTT. Translating gives CASSPRSSDTQYF. The variable domain in full, with the rest retrieved from reference TRBV7-3 and TRBJ2-3, is GAGVSQTPSNKVTEKGKYVELRCDPISGHTALYWYRQSLGQGPEFLIYFQGTGAADDSGLPNDRFFAVRPEGSVSTLKIQRTERGDSAVYLCASSPRSSDTQYFGPGTRLTVL.

The rearrangement joins TRBV6-5 to TRBJ2-1; D is possibly TRBD1 (5 bases). Trimming took off 5 bases at V and 4 bases at J, with 9 bases between the two ends. This CDR3 is 13 amino acids long. Germline V gene sequence: CDR1 MNHEY, CDR2 SVGAGI. The DNA of the CDR3 is TGTGCCAGCAGTCCTCCAGGGTACAATGAGCAGTTCTTC. Translation: CASSPPGYNEQFF.

The chain links TRBV9 to TRBJ2-1; D gene ambiguous. The germline V and J ends were trimmed by 4 bases and 0 bases, with 8 bases remaining between them. The CDR3 spans 14 residues. The germline V gene has CDR1 SGDLS and CDR2 YYNGEE. CDR3 DNA: TGTGCCAGCAGCACGACGGCCTCCTACAATGAGCAGTTCTTC. It yields the protein CASSTTASYNEQFF.

The gene calls are TRBV29-1 and TRBJ1-1; a weak D match, TRBD1 (5 bases). V gave up 7 bases and J gave up 2 bases, with 17 bases separating them. CDR3 length: 14 residues. CDR1 and CDR2 (germline): SQVTM, ANQGSEA. CDR3 DNA: TGCAGCGCAGAAGTCGGGGGTGGAAACACTGAAGCTTTCTTT. Protein: CSAEVGGGNTEAFF.

This chain links TRBV19 with TRBJ1-6; 7 bases map to TRBD1. V shed 7 bases and J 7 bases; nucleotides not matched to a gene: 7. The CDR3 extends over 14 amino acids. Germline loops: CDR1 LNHDA, CDR2 SQIVND (reference sequence). The CDR3 nucleotides are TGTGCCAGTACCCTAGGGACAGAGAATTCACCCCTCCACTTT. Protein sequence: CASTLGTENSPLHF.

The chain uses TRBV5-1 and TRBJ2-7; 9 nucleotides align to TRBD1. This CDR3 spans 14 amino acids. The V and J ends lost 5 bases and 2 bases, in that order; junction bases with no gene match: 5. CDR1 and CDR2 (germline): SGHRS, YFSETQ. The CDR3 coding sequence is TGCGCCAGCAGTAAGGACAGGGGCACCTACGAGCAGTACTTC. Amino acids: CASSKDRGTYEQYF.

This clone was observed a few times. The genes are TRBV21-1 and TRBJ2-7; the table assigns TRBD2, which was not confirmed against the DNA. TRBV21-1 is a pseudogene segment. This CDR3 has 16 amino acids. This CDR3 is CASMWTSGRAGAEQYV. CDR3 in DNA: TGTGCCAGCATGTGGACTAGCGGGAGGGCCGGGGCCGAGCAGTACGTC.

The chain combines TRBV11-3 with TRBJ2-3, with D possibly being TRBD1 or TRBD2 (7 bases each). V lost 5 bases, J lost 6 bases, and 9 bases lay in between. Germline V CDR1 and CDR2: SGHNT, YENEEA. This CDR3 region has 12 residues. The CDR3 region has the DNA TGTGCCAGCAGCCAGGGGGGGGATACGCAGTATTTT. Its translation is CASSQGGDTQYF.

This clone was found a few times. This chain connects TRBV30 to TRBJ2-3, with 9 bases that match TRBD2. This CDR3 spans 17 amino acids. CDR1 GTSNPN and CDR2 SVGIG come from the germline V gene (reference sequence). The V segment lost 4 bases and the J segment 1 base; nucleotides outside the gene matches: 12. The DNA for the CDR3 is TGTGCCTGGACCGTAGTGGCTAGCGGGACTGGCACAGATACGCAGTATTTT. Translation gives CAWTVVASGTGTDTQYF.

The J gene is TRBJ2-2, the V gene TRBV27; 7 bases match TRBD2. V lost 6 bases and J lost 0; bases outside the gene matches: 4. Germline CDR1 and CDR2: MNHEY and SMNVEV (reference sequence). The CDR3 runs to 15 residues. The CDR3 protein is CASSPGRANTGELFF. The CDR3 nucleotides read TGTGCCAGCAGCCCAGGGAGGGCGAACACCGGGGAGCTGTTTTTT.

This clone came up a few times. V gene TRBV7-2 combines with J gene TRBJ1-4; D not resolved. Per the germline V gene, CDR1 is SGHTA and CDR2 is FQGNSA. This CDR3 has 13 amino acids. The V end was cut by 1 base, the J end by 4 bases, with 4 bases between. CDR3 sequence reads: CASSLDVNEKLFF. The CDR3 nucleotides are TGTGCCAGCAGCTTAGACGTTAATGAAAAACTGTTTTTT.